The subject of this entry is one T cell receptor (beta chain). This specimen belongs to a study of shared clonotypes between healthy human individuals. Sequenced by immunoSEQ multiplex PCR; TCRdb stores in-frame clones only, minus some. In the table there are about 2.3 million clones, 85% to 95% of which are singletons. The sequence derives from a man aged 18-30 years in good health. Some clones in this sample may be carry-over from other donors' samples. The sample taken for sequencing was naive CD4+ T cells from PBMCs. The subset here: CD45RA+ positively selected.

The CDR3 sequence: CASSLLAGVTYNEQFF. The CDR3 DNA follows: TGTGCCAGCAGCTTACTAGCGGGAGTAACCTACAATGAGCAGTTCTTC. The chain joins TRBV7-3 to TRBJ2-1; 10 bases fit TRBD2. From germline, CDR1 is SGHTA and CDR2 FQGTGA. This CDR3 is 16 amino acids long. The J segment lost 2 bases and the V segment lost 2 bases, leaving 3 bases of the junction unmatched.